This T cell receptor beta chain originates from a study of radiation and T cells in renal cell carcinoma (dated by TCRdb to about 2020). For context, the study as a whole: Samples were obtained from a clinical trial, in which 15 Gy stereotactic body radiation therapy was delivered to primary renal cell carcinomas and nephrectomy was performed 4 weeks later. A total of some 55 samples underwent TCR beta sequencing, made up of 25 or so tumors and about 27 peripheral blood samples. Across all 50 or so samples, over 4,000,000 unique CDR3 nucleotide sequences encoding around 2,500,000 unique CDR3 amino acid sequences were identified.

Results the study describes overall, beyond this receptor: Because pretreatment tumor biopsies were not available, the study could not determine whether clonotypes were already present within the tumor at baseline. Blood repertoire dynamics were not followed beyond 4 weeks after treatment. In blood, the top tumor clonotypes increased from baseline to 2 weeks after radiation and then shrank by 4 weeks, which suggests a temporary expansion of tumor-resident clones. Because the trial had a single-armed design, the trial could not examine how radiation dose or scheduling affected the TCR repertoire.

TCR beta libraries were generated from genomic DNA with the immunoSEQ kit, following the manufacturer's recommendations. To prepare the libraries, a first multiplex PCR with proprietary primers was run, followed by a second PCR that added unique barcodes, and a bead cleanup was done after each round. A kit-provided positive control reaction and a negative control reaction were included in every sample batch. The final libraries were assessed on an Agilent 4200 TapeStation D1000 ScreenTape, pooled by volume, and quantified by qPCR. Sequencing ran on an Illumina NextSeq500 with a MidOutput 150-cycle cartridge, using 156 Read1 and 15 Index1 cycles with kit custom primers. The pooled library was loaded at around 1 pM with roughly 19% PhiX control spiked in. The published analysis was carried out like this. The vendor-processed data were analyzed in R, and a clonotype was defined as all T cells that share the same CDR3 nucleotide sequence. For clone abundance analyses, frequencies were normalized to the 10,000 most abundant clones in each sample. Before analysis, public T cell clones were removed, and these numbered fewer than five per sample on average. An abundance difference of at least 32-fold between compartments was the criterion for calling clonotypes tumor-enriched or baseline blood-enriched. A beta-binomial differential abundance model was applied to find clonotypes that expanded or contracted between blood time points. The Baroni-Urbani and Buser coefficient was used to measure tumor-blood repertoire similarity, and groups were compared with two-tailed Wilcoxon tests in R. TCRdb holds this immuneACCESS table with in-frame rearrangements only. Some clones are missing; in checked studies, unresolved V genes explain under half, and the rest has no known cause. The V and J calls and clone size come from that table; D and trimming were worked out from the DNA. This sample lists about 130,000 clones; around nine tenths were detected once. The ten most abundant clones make up nearly 6% of the sample.

As for this clone: It lacks a known antigen. No qualities accompany the bases; no much larger clone lies one base away.

Looking up the germline V gene yields CDR1 SGDLS and CDR2 YYNGEE. Trimming leaves V shorter by 0 bases and J shorter by 0 bases, with the junction holding 4 bases beyond the gene matches. From the cysteine up to the phenylalanine, the CDR3 has a length of 17 residues. The sequence is cut down to CDR3 DNA, 51 bases in frame from base 1. Interpreted using the paper, the time point label stands for: blood 2 weeks post-SBRT. The sample's treatment or condition label, decoded: 15 Gy SBRT to primary tumor, nephrectomy 4 weeks later. To follow tumor-enriched clonotypes, peripheral blood was collected serially from radiation-treated patients at baseline and again at 2 weeks and 4 weeks after SBRT. Every patient's renal cell carcinoma showed clear cell pathology. Genomic DNA for TCR sequencing was prepared using the QIAamp DNA Blood Mini Kit (Qiagen). Only samples passing all quality control checks were included in the analyses.

The source was blood, collected from a patient whose treatment included radiotherapy and nephrectomy. The rearrangement combines TRBV9 with TRBJ1-4; 8 bases in the middle match TRBD1. This sequence was found in a woman aged 70-85 years with renal cell carcinoma. The nucleotide sequence is given as TGTGCCAGCAGCGTAGGAACAGGGGGAACAACTAATGAAAAACTGTTTTTT. This sequence encodes CASSVGTGGTTNEKLFF.